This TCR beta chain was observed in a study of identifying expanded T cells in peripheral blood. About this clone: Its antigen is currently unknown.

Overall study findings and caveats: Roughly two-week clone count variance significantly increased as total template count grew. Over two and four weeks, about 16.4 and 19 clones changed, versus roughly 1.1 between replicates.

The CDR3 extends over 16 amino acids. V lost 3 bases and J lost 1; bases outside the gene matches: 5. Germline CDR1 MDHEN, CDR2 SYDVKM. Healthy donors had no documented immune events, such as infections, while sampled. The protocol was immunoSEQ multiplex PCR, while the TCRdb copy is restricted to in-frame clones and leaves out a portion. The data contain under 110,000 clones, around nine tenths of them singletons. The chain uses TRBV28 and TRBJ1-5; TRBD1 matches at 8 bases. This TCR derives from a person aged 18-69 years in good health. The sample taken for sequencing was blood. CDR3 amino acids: CASSFYRGVSNQPQHF. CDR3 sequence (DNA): TGTGCCAGCAGTTTCTACAGGGGGGTAAGCAATCAGCCCCAGCATTTT.